This T cell receptor beta chain was identified in a study of T-cell memory formation after mild COVID-19. Germline V gene data show CDR1 as KGHDR and CDR2 as SFDVKD. J was trimmed by 3 bases and V by 4 bases; bases with no gene match: 7. The CDR3 has 16 amino acids. TCRdb reprocessed the 5' RACE reads via MiXCR and lists one record per CDR3 protein. The sample lists 300,000 to 400,000 distinct CDR3 sequences; 28% were seen once. The clonotype comes from an adult woman who had mild COVID-19 (a few samples of this study predate the infection). Cell type and time point are not known. Material: PBMCs or a T cell subset sorted from them (not recorded which). This sequence joins TRBV24-1 and TRBJ1-2, with TRBD1 matching 10 bases. CDR3 DNA: TGTGCCACCAGTGACCCCGGGACAGGGGAACACTATGGCTACACCTTC. Its protein is CATSDPGTGEHYGYTF.